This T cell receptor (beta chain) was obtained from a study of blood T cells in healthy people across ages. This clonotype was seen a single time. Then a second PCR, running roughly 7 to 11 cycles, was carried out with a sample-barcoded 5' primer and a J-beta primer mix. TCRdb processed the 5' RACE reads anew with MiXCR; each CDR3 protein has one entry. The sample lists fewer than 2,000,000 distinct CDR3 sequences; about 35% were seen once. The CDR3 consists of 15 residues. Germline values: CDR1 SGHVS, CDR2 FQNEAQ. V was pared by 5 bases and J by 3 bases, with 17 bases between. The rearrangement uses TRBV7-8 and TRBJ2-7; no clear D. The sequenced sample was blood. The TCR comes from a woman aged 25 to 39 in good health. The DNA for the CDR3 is TGTGCCAGCAGCAAAAAGAGGACCTCTAACTACGAGCAGTACTTC. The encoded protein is CASSKKRTSNYEQYF.